This T cell receptor (beta chain) originates from a study of cytomegalovirus exposure and HLA in healthy donors. Study-level findings and limits: The classifier reportedly diagnosed cytomegalovirus status with high specificity and sensitivity.

Of note for this clone: Antigen specificity is unknown.

The PCR made use of 60 Vbeta and 13 Jbeta primers. TCRdb keeps only in-frame clones here, not all; method: immunoSEQ multiplex PCR. The sample comprises some 100,000 clones, 79% of which are singletons, and roughly 3.5% rests with the top ten. This clonotype originated in a male donor in good health and CMV-seropositive. Sequencing input: PBMCs.

CDR3 residues: CASSGTGGQGFYEQYF. The DNA of the CDR3 is TGTGCCAGCAGTGGGACGGGGGGACAGGGGTTCTACGAGCAGTACTTC. The V call is TRBV27, the J call TRBJ2-7, with 10 nucleotides matching TRBD1. V was pared by 5 bases and J by 3 bases, with 10 bases of the junction left unmatched. The CDR3 sequence is 16 residues long. CDR1 is MNHEY and CDR2 is SMNVEV in the germline V gene (reference sequence).